This T cell receptor (beta chain) was identified during a study of identical twins. Each CDR3 protein is one row after TCRdb ran MiXCR on the 5' RACE reads. The data contain 600,000 to 700,000 distinct CDR3 sequences, around 20% of them singletons. In its sample, this clonotype was seen a few times. Looked up from germline, CDR1 is DFQATT and CDR2 is SNEGSKA (reference sequence). V shed 4 bases and J shed 9 bases, with 10 bases lying between them. CDR3 length: 11 residues. The data were also submitted as part of a second study, on T cells expressing NK-cell markers. That source notes: The study sequenced eight donors, seven HCMV-seropositive and one seronegative.

The V and J genes are TRBV20-1 and TRBJ2-1; no definite D call. The receptor's source is a woman younger than 35 in good health. The sequenced sample consisted of PBMCs. The CDR3 here is CSATRIGEQFF. The CDR3 DNA sequence: TGCAGTGCTACTAGAATCGGTGAGCAGTTCTTC.